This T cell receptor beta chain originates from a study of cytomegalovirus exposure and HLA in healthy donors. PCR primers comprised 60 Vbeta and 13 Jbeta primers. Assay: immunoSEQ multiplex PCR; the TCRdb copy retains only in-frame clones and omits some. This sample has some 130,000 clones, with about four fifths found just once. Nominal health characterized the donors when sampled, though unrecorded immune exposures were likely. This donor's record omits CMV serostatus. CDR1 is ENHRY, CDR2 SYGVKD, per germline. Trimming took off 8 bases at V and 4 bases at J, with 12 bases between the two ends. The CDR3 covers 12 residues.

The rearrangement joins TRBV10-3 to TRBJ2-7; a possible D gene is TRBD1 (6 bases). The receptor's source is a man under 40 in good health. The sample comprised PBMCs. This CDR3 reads CAIQGTAYEQYF. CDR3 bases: TGTGCCATCCAGGGGACCGCTTACGAGCAGTACTTC.